This is a list of T cell receptor beta chains from one sample in a study of Graves' ophthalmopathy and Graves' hyperthyroidism. TCRdb itself ran the multiplex PCR reads through MiXCR, one entry per CDR3 protein. The sample shows hundreds of thousands of distinct CDR3 sequences, 20% to 25% of them seen only once. The sequencing sample was made of peripheral blood. The origin of the receptors is a woman younger than 35 with stable Graves' hyperthyroidism. Each CDR3 is given without its conserved first and last residue.

v_gene	j_gene	CDR3aa
TRBV20-1	TRBJ2-7	SARPPAGQGFEQY
TRBV12-3/TRBV12-4	TRBJ1-1	ASSLGGGTEAL
TRBV10-1	TRBJ2-6	ASSEKAVFLSGANVLT
TRBV2	TRBJ2-2	ASRERTGEKAGELF
TRBV14	TRBJ1-3	ASSQDGKGQTGNTIY
TRBV12-3/TRBV12-4	TRBJ2-2	ASIMGPNTGELF
TRBV12-3/TRBV12-4	TRBJ2-5	ASSLAPRTQY
TRBV28	TRBJ2-5	ASRPNHLAGGRETQY
TRBV7-9	TRBJ2-5	ASTYSGRRETQY
TRBV10-1	TRBJ2-2	ASSESFDGNTGELF
TRBV7-2	TRBJ1-1	ASSLALTGGTEAF
TRBV12-3/TRBV12-4	TRBJ1-1	ASSLKGAEAF
TRBV10-3	TRBJ2-5	AIGPERETQY
TRBV5-1	TRBJ1-1	ASSPNAGTVNTEAF